The text below deals with one T cell receptor beta chain. These data come from a study of blood T cell repertoires in COVID-19. Turning to the study itself: The study drew acute and convalescent COVID-19 samples from the United States, Italy and Spain.

The protocol was immunoSEQ multiplex PCR, while the TCRdb copy is restricted to in-frame clones and leaves out a portion. The data show some 270,000 clones, with roughly nine tenths seen just once and around 9% held by the top ten. Sequenced sample: peripheral blood. The TCR was taken from a man in his forties with active or convalescent COVID-19.

The chain's CDR3 is CASSQELGGAWNTEAFF. In DNA, the CDR3 is TGTGCCAGCAGCCAAGAGCTAGGGGGCGCATGGAACACTGAAGCTTTCTTT. V gene TRBV3-1 (or the pseudogene TRBV3-2) combines with J gene TRBJ1-1, with TRBD1 identical over 7 bases. Germline-derived CDR1 and CDR2 are LGHDT and YNNKEL (reference sequence). This CDR3 has 17 residues. The V gene end was trimmed by 0 bases and the J gene end by 1 base; junction bases not matched to a gene: 8.